The 27 T cell receptor beta chains listed next were all sequenced from one sample in a study of blood T cell repertoires in COVID-19 (dated by TCRdb to 2018 to 2021). The method was the immunoSEQ multiplex PCR assay. Imported from immuneACCESS, the table was reduced by TCRdb to in-frame sequences with V and J called. These copies leave out some clones; in studies compared against another copy, an unresolved V gene accounts for under half, and the cause of the remainder is not known. For this sample the table gives about 46,000 clones, of which 75% to 90% were detected only once. About a sixth of the sample belongs to the ten largest clones. The sequenced sample consisted of peripheral blood. The receptors shown here come from a human donor in a cohort sampled during active COVID-19.

The chain uses TRBV19 and TRBJ1-1; D not resolved. V was clipped by 7 bases and J by 4 bases, with 13 bases between them. Looked up from germline, CDR1 is LNHDA and CDR2 is SQIVND (reference sequence). This CDR3 contains 13 residues. CDR3 sequence (DNA): TGTGCCAGTATGGCTATGGAGGGCACTGAAGCTTTCTTT. Translated, it gives CASMAMEGTEAFF.

The V and J genes are TRBV6-6 and TRBJ2-3, with TRBD2 matching over 10 bases. Germline lookup yields CDR1 MNHNY and CDR2 SVGAGI (reference sequence). There are 15 residues in the CDR3. The J segment lost 3 bases and the V segment lost 6 bases, leaving 6 bases of the junction unmatched. CDR3 residues: CASSPSGGLTDTQYF. The CDR3 region has the DNA TGTGCCAGCAGCCCTAGCGGGGGCCTTACAGATACGCAGTATTTT.

The rearrangement joins TRBV5-1 to TRBJ2-7; 11 bases are a match to TRBD2. There are 15 residues in the CDR3. Germline CDR1 and CDR2: SGHRS and YFSETQ. With V trimmed by 0 bases and J by 6 bases, 5 bases remained unmatched. The CDR3 region is CASSLVAGGPGEQYF. The CDR3 region has the DNA TGCGCCAGCAGCTTGGTAGCGGGAGGGCCGGGCGAGCAGTACTTC.

This chain links TRBV5-5 with TRBJ2-7; tentative D call: TRBD1 (6 bases). The CDR3 totals 14 residues. The germline V gene encodes CDR1 SGHKS and CDR2 YYEKEE (reference sequence). The germline V and J ends were trimmed by 3 bases and 2 bases, with 12 bases remaining between them. The CDR3 nucleotides are TGTGCCAGCAGCTCGGGACAAGGAGCCTACGAGCAGTACTTC. This sequence encodes CASSSGQGAYEQYF.

The J gene is TRBJ2-7, the V gene TRBV5-1, with 12 bases identical to TRBD2. The CDR3 has 16 amino acids. The ends lost 4 bases at V and 2 bases at J; junction bases unmatched: 7. Germline CDR1 and CDR2: SGHRS and YFSETQ. The chain's CDR3 is CASSPTSGGTPYEQYF. The CDR3 DNA reads TGCGCCAGCAGCCCAACTAGCGGGGGGACCCCCTACGAGCAGTACTTC.

The rearrangement links TRBV29-1 to TRBJ2-5; 13 nucleotides line up with TRBD2. This CDR3 is built from 16 residues. The ends lost 6 bases at V and 4 bases at J; junction bases unmatched: 11. Germline lookup yields CDR1 SQVTM and CDR2 ANQGSEA. The chain's CDR3 is CSVAGLAGQFAETQYF. CDR3 nucleotides: TGCAGCGTCGCGGGACTAGCGGGACAGTTTGCAGAGACCCAGTACTTC.

This chain uses TRBV27 with TRBJ2-7, with D perhaps TRBD1 (5 bases). The germline CDR1 and CDR2 sequences are MNHEY and SMNVEV (reference sequence). The CDR3 length is 14 residues. V lost 8 bases and J lost 2, with 16 bases in between. CDR3 loop: CASARWGGAYEQYF. The CDR3 nucleotides read TGTGCCAGCGCCCGTTGGGGCGGAGCCTACGAGCAGTACTTC.

The rearrangement links TRBV21-1 to TRBJ2-5; the D call in the table, TRBD1, was not verified against the DNA. TRBV21-1 is recorded as a pseudogene. This CDR3 has 14 residues. CDR3 region: CASSSRDRKETQYF. DNA for the CDR3: TGTGCCAGCAGCAGCCGGGACAGAAAAGAGACCCAGTACTTC.

This clone was observed a few times. The chain is built from TRBV3-1 (or the pseudogene TRBV3-2) and TRBJ2-3, with D uncertain. V was clipped by 2 bases and J by 0 bases, with 9 bases between them. In germline, CDR1 is LGHDT, CDR2 YNNKEL (reference sequence). This CDR3 is 15 amino acids long. CDR3 nucleotides: TGTGCCAGCAGCCAATTGACCGGGAGCACAGATACGCAGTATTTT. It specifies CASSQLTGSTDTQYF.

The genes are TRBV5-4 and TRBJ1-6; possibly TRBD1 for D (5 bases). CDR1 is SGHNT, CDR2 YYREEE, per germline (reference sequence). The V gene lost 3 bases and the J gene lost 7 bases, with 8 bases spanning the gap. This CDR3 spans 13 amino acids. The CDR3 sequence is CASSYSGNSPLHF. The CDR3, as DNA: TGTGCCAGCAGCTACTCAGGGAATTCACCCCTCCACTTT. Full variable domain (missing parts from reference TRBV5-4 and TRBJ1-6): ETGVTQSPTHLIKTRGQQVTLRCSSQSGHNTVSWYQQALGQGPQFIFQYYREEENGRGNFPPRFSGLQFPNYSSELNVNALELDDSALYLCASSYSGNSPLHFGNGTRLTVT.

This clone was observed once. J is TRBJ1-1 and V is TRBV10-2; no definite D call. Trimming cost V 5 bases and J 5 bases, with 12 bases left between them. Germline V gene lookup returns CDR1 WSHSY and CDR2 SAAADI. The length of the CDR3 is 13 residues. The CDR3 region is CASSPGLPTEAFF. CDR3 nucleotide sequence: TGCGCCAGCAGTCCGGGTTTACCTACTGAAGCTTTCTTT.

This chain connects TRBV28 to TRBJ2-7, with 8 bases lining up with TRBD2. CDR1 and CDR2 (germline): MDHEN, SYDVKM. The CDR3 spans 14 residues. The J segment lost 6 bases and the V segment lost 6 bases, leaving 10 bases of the junction unmatched. In DNA form, the CDR3 reads TGTGCCAGCAGCCGAGCGGGAGTAAGGTCCGAGCAGTACTTC. Translated, it gives CASSRAGVRSEQYF.

The CDR3 sequence is CASSDGVGGNYGYTF. Written as DNA, the CDR3 is TGTGCCAGCAGTGATGGAGTGGGGGGTAACTATGGCTACACCTTC. This sequence joins TRBV25-1 and TRBJ1-2, with TRBD1 as a possible D gene (5 bases). V lost 3 bases to trimming and J lost 1 base, with 12 bases between them. There are 15 residues in the CDR3. In germline, CDR1 is MGHDK, CDR2 SYGVNS.

This clone was detected only once. The CDR3 sequence: CASSFPGYEQFF. CDR3 DNA sequence: TGTGCCAGCAGTTTCCCAGGCTATGAGCAGTTCTTC. The V call is TRBV12-3 or TRBV12-4, the J call TRBJ2-1; D not resolved. This CDR3 is built from 12 residues. V gave up 3 bases and J gave up 8 bases, with 8 bases separating them.

This chain links TRBV7-2 with TRBJ1-1; a possible D gene is TRBD1 (5 bases). The CDR3 totals 13 residues. Between the trimmed V and J ends, which lost 3 bases and 3 bases, there was a span of 8 bases. The V gene's germline CDR1 is SGHTA and CDR2 FQGNSA. The CDR3 is CASSFDRYTEAFF. Written as DNA, the CDR3 is TGTGCCAGCAGCTTCGACAGATACACTGAAGCTTTCTTT. Together with reference TRBV7-2 and TRBJ1-1, the CDR3 gives the full variable domain: GAGVSQSPSNKVTEKGKDVELRCDPISGHTALYWYRQSLGQGLEFLIYFQGNSAPDKSGLPSDRFSAERTGGSVSTLTIQRTQQEDSAVYLCASSFDRYTEAFFGQGTRLTVV.

The chain recombines TRBV9 with TRBJ2-1; TRBD2 aligns across 11 bases. Trimming cost V 4 bases and J 7 bases; bases outside gene matches: 4. The CDR3 loop spans 14 amino acids. Germline-derived CDR1 and CDR2 are SGDLS and YYNGEE. The DNA of the CDR3 is TGTGCCAGCAGCCCTAGCGGGAGGAGTAATGAGCAGTTCTTC. It yields the protein CASSPSGRSNEQFF.

The V call is TRBV6-1, the J call TRBJ2-7; 9 nucleotides line up with TRBD1. The CDR3 has 14 residues. Germline V gene sequence: CDR1 MNHNS, CDR2 SASEGT. Trimming took 3 bases from V and 4 from J; bases not matched to a gene: 4. CDR3 sequence reads: CASSDGQGQYEQYF. CDR3 DNA sequence: TGTGCCAGCAGTGATGGACAGGGGCAGTACGAGCAGTACTTC.

This chain uses TRBV7-9 with TRBJ2-5, with TRBD2 identical over 10 bases. The CDR3 has 15 residues. Trimming cost V 5 bases and J 3 bases; bases outside gene matches: 6. The germline V gene has CDR1 SEHNR and CDR2 FQNEAQ (reference sequence). The chain's CDR3 is CASSPGTSAEETQYF. The CDR3 bases are TGTGCCAGCAGCCCCGGGACTAGCGCCGAAGAGACCCAGTACTTC.

This chain connects TRBV11-2 to TRBJ2-7; TRBD2 matches 11 bases. CDR1 and CDR2 from the germline V gene are SGHAT and FQNNGV. This CDR3 comprises 14 residues. V shed 5 bases and J 2 bases; nucleotides not matched to a gene: 2. The CDR3 region has the DNA TGTGCCAGCAGCCTGGGACTAGCGGCCTACGAGCAGTACTTC. Amino acids: CASSLGLAAYEQYF.

The chain couples TRBV6-1 to TRBJ1-2; D is undetermined. Germline-derived CDR1 and CDR2 are MNHNS and SASEGT. The CDR3 runs to 15 residues. Trimming cost V 3 bases and J 3 bases, with 14 bases left between them. This chain's CDR3 is CASSDRIENYYGYTF. In DNA form, the CDR3 reads TGTGCCAGCAGTGATCGTATAGAAAACTACTATGGCTACACCTTC.

This chain connects TRBV4-1 to TRBJ2-1; D not certain. Germline V gives CDR1 MGHRA, CDR2 YSYEKL. This CDR3 is built from 14 residues. V shed 4 bases and J shed 9 bases, with 16 bases lying between them. As DNA, the CDR3 is TGCGCCAGCAGCCCCGGTCCACCCGACACTGAGCAGTTCTTC. It specifies CASSPGPPDTEQFF.

V gene TRBV6-2 or TRBV6-3 combines with J gene TRBJ2-2; D possibly corresponds to TRBD1 (6 bases). CDR3 length: 14 residues. With 5 bases removed from V and 4 bases from J, the gap between germline ends came to 11 bases. CDR1 and CDR2 (germline): MNHEY, SVGEGT. CDR3 in DNA: TGTGCCAGCAGTCATGACAGGTCCACCGGGGAGCTGTTTTTT. Translating gives CASSHDRSTGELFF.

This chain links TRBV10-3 with TRBJ2-5; 8 bases align to TRBD2. Germline CDR1 and CDR2: ENHRY and SYGVKD. V lost 2 bases to trimming and J lost 5 bases; unmatched junction nucleotides: 10. The CDR3 length is 16 residues. The CDR3 DNA follows: TGTGCCATCAGTGAGGGGGTTAGCGGGGAAACTGAGACCCAGTACTTC. Its translation: CAISEGVSGETETQYF.

The genes are TRBV7-3 and TRBJ2-3; no firm D call. The CDR3 is 12 amino acids. V dropped 5 bases and J dropped 4 bases, with 7 bases sitting between them. Per the germline V gene, CDR1 is SGHTA and CDR2 is FQGTGA. CDR3 region: CASSPLADTQYF. CDR3 nucleotide sequence: TGTGCCAGCAGCCCCCTCGCAGATACGCAGTATTTT.

This clone was seen a single time. This rearrangement joins TRBV7-9 to TRBJ2-7; D call uncertain. The CDR3 covers 13 residues. The germline gives CDR1 SEHNR, CDR2 FQNEAQ (reference sequence). The V and J ends lost 0 bases and 1 base respectively, with 4 bases between them. The CDR3: CASSLATSYEQYF. As DNA, the CDR3 is TGTGCCAGCAGCTTAGCAACTTCCTACGAGCAGTACTTC.

The chain employs TRBV4-1 and TRBJ2-3; 10 bases agree with TRBD2. J gave up 6 bases and V 8 bases, and 5 bases lay outside the gene matches. Germline CDR1 reads MGHRA; CDR2 reads YSYEKL. The CDR3 length is 13 residues. In DNA, the CDR3 is TGCGCCAGCCTCCTAGCGGGAGCTGATACGCAGTATTTT. Its translation is CASLLAGADTQYF.

The chain is built from TRBV12-3 or TRBV12-4 and TRBJ1-1; D not resolved. V shed 6 bases and J shed 5 bases, with 13 bases lying between them. The CDR3 runs 13 residues. This CDR3 reads CASRPGAGTEAFF. CDR3 nucleotides: TGTGCCAGCAGGCCGGGAGCGGGTACTGAAGCTTTCTTT.